This entry lists 20 T cell receptor beta chains sequenced from one sample in a study of T cells after somatic rescue of genetic block. The assay was immunoSEQ multiplex PCR, and TCRdb's table has in-frame clones only and misses some. The repertoire includes around 52,000 clones, 95% to 96% of them detected once, and around 0.078% sits in the top ten. The sample comprised peripheral blood mononuclear cells (PBMCs). Source of these receptors: a child under two years old.

J is TRBJ2-6 and V is TRBV5-1; D call uncertain. Germline CDR1 and CDR2: SGHRS and YFSETQ. CDR3 size: 16 residues. V lost 4 bases to trimming and J lost 4 bases, with 15 bases between them. CDR3 loop: CASSPDSIPGANVLTF. CDR3 coding DNA: TGCGCCAGCAGCCCTGATTCGATCCCCGGGGCCAACGTCCTGACTTTC. Variable domain in full (rest from reference TRBV5-1 and TRBJ2-6): KAGVTQTPRYLIKTRGQQVTLSCSPISGHRSVSWYQQTPGQGLQFLFEYFSETQRNKGNFPGRFSGRQFSNSRSEMNVSTLELGDSALYLCASSPDSIPGANVLTFGAGSRLTVL.

The DNA for the CDR3 is TGTGCCATAAACAGGGGCTACCTCAACACCGGGGAGCTGTTTTTT. This gives the protein CAINRGYLNTGELFF. V usage is TRBV10-3 and J usage is TRBJ2-2, with 7 bases aligning to TRBD1. The V gene's germline CDR1 is ENHRY and CDR2 SYGVKD. The junction had 9 bases not matched to a gene; V was cut back by 9 bases and J by 2 bases. The CDR3 is 15 residues long.

This sequence joins TRBV5-1 and TRBJ2-5; D not resolved. V lost 3 bases to trimming and J lost 1 base, with 1 base between them. CDR1 SGHRS and CDR2 YFSETQ come from the germline V gene. The CDR3 is 11 residues long. The CDR3 nucleotides are TGCGCCAGCAGCTCCCAAGAGACCCAGTACTTC. Protein: CASSSQETQYF.

V usage is TRBV4-3 and J usage is TRBJ2-5; D remains unclear. This CDR3 region has 15 residues. CDR1 and CDR2 (germline): LGHNA, YSLEER. Trimming stripped 4 bases from V and 4 bases from J, with 16 bases between. The CDR3: CASSPTLLRAETQYF. The CDR3 DNA reads TGCGCCAGCAGCCCTACTCTTTTAAGAGCAGAGACCCAGTACTTC.

The chain is built from TRBV29-1 and TRBJ1-2; D is uncertain. Germline values: CDR1 SQVTM, CDR2 ANQGSEA. The CDR3 length is 13 residues. Trimming pared 0 bases from V and 6 bases from J, leaving 11 bases between. The DNA of the CDR3 is TGCAGCGTTGAAGATCCACGGTCCAATGGCTACACCTTC. Translation: CSVEDPRSNGYTF.

The genes are TRBV4-1 and TRBJ2-1, with D perhaps given as TRBD1 or TRBD2 (5 bases each). CDR1 MGHRA and CDR2 YSYEKL come from the germline V gene. The ends were cut back, 3 bases at V and 2 bases at J, with 8 bases in the middle. The CDR3 has 14 residues. DNA of the CDR3: TGCGCCAGCAGCCACGGGACCACCTACAATGAGCAGTTCTTC. Its protein product is CASSHGTTYNEQFF.

The chain is built from TRBV5-8 and TRBJ1-4, with D hard to call. The germline V and J ends were trimmed by 5 bases and 8 bases, with 13 bases remaining between them. Germline V gene sequence: CDR1 SGHTS, CDR2 YDEGEE. CDR3 length equals 13 residues. CDR3 sequence (DNA): TGTGCCAGCAGATGGGAGGGCGAAGAAAAACTGTTTTTT. Protein sequence: CASRWEGEEKLFF.

This sequence joins TRBV10-3 and TRBJ1-2; 8 positions agree with TRBD1. Trimming at V came to 0 bases and at J to 5 bases, leaving 2 bases not matched to a gene. The CDR3 spans 14 residues. Germline values: CDR1 ENHRY, CDR2 SYGVKD. CDR3 bases: TGTGCCATCAGTGAGTCTAGACAGGGGTATGGCTACACCTTC. It is translated as CAISESRQGYGYTF.

The chain employs TRBV7-6 and TRBJ1-4, with TRBD1 identical over 9 bases. This CDR3 has 15 amino acids. Germline assignment: CDR1 SGHVS and CDR2 FNYEAQ. V lost 5 bases to trimming and J lost 7 bases; unmatched junction nucleotides: 8. The CDR3 region has the DNA TGTGCCAGCAGCCCGTTCCGGGACAGGGTTGAAAAACTGTTTTTT. The encoded protein is CASSPFRDRVEKLFF. Based on the CDR3 plus reference TRBV7-6 and TRBJ1-4, the full variable domain is GAGVSQSPRYKVTKRGQDVALRCDPISGHVSLYWYRQALGQGPEFLTYFNYEAQQDKSGLPNDRFSAERPEGSISTLTIQRTEQRDSAMYRCASSPFRDRVEKLFFGSGTQLSVL.

This clone was detected only once. This chain connects TRBV18 to TRBJ2-1; 11 positions match TRBD2. Germline V gives CDR1 KGHSH, CDR2 LQKENI. The CDR3 has 15 residues. After removal of 3 bases from V and 6 bases from J, the junction contained 4 bases not matched to a gene. CDR3 sequence: CASSPSGTSGNEQFF. In DNA form, the CDR3 reads TGTGCCAGCTCACCTTCCGGGACTAGCGGCAATGAGCAGTTCTTC.

V is TRBV5-4 and J is TRBJ1-6; possible D gene TRBD1, 5 bases. The germline CDR1 and CDR2 sequences are SGHNT and YYREEE (reference sequence). This CDR3 spans 15 amino acids. Trimming pared 4 bases from V and 0 bases from J, leaving 8 bases between. CDR3 sequence: CASSIDSSYNSPLHF. CDR3 bases: TGTGCCAGCAGCATAGACAGCTCCTATAATTCACCCCTCCACTTT. Combining the CDR3 with reference TRBV5-4 and TRBJ1-6 gives the whole variable domain ETGVTQSPTHLIKTRGQQVTLRCSSQSGHNTVSWYQQALGQGPQFIFQYYREEENGRGNFPPRFSGLQFPNYSSELNVNALELDDSALYLCASSIDSSYNSPLHFGNGTRLTVT.

The V gene is TRBV15, the J gene TRBJ2-1; 10 bases line up with TRBD2. Germline V CDR1 and CDR2: LNHNV, YYDKDF (reference sequence). V was pared by 6 bases and J by 4 bases, with 3 bases of the junction left unmatched. CDR3 length equals 14 residues. Written as DNA, the CDR3 is TGTGCCACCAGGCGGACTAGCGGTTACAATGAGCAGTTCTTC. This codes for CATRRTSGYNEQFF. The full variable domain, rest sourced from reference TRBV15 and TRBJ2-1, is DAMVIQNPRYQVTQFGKPVTLSCSQTLNHNVMYWYQQKSSQAPKLLFHYYDKDFNNEADTPDNFQSRRPNTSFCFLDIRSPGLGDTAMYLCATRRTSGYNEQFFGPGTRLTVL.

J is TRBJ2-2 and V is TRBV7-6; TRBD2 matches at 9 bases. The germline V gene has CDR1 SGHVS and CDR2 FNYEAQ. The V segment lost 7 bases and the J segment 5 bases; nucleotides outside the gene matches: 14. The length of the CDR3 is 17 residues. In DNA form, the CDR3 reads TGTGCCAGCACCTCCCCACGGCTAGCGGGAAAGACCGGGGAGCTGTTTTTT. Encoded protein: CASTSPRLAGKTGELFF.

This rearrangement joins TRBV6-5 to TRBJ2-1; 10 bases match TRBD2. This CDR3 has 16 amino acids. The V gene's germline CDR1 is MNHEY and CDR2 SVGAGI. The V and J ends lost 3 bases and 4 bases, in that order; junction bases with no gene match: 6. The CDR3 DNA sequence: TGTGCCAGCAGTTATGAGCGGGAGGGCAGGTACAATGAGCAGTTCTTC. Its protein is CASSYEREGRYNEQFF.

This chain uses TRBV29-1 with TRBJ2-2, with 7 bases that match TRBD2. V shed 5 bases, J shed 0 bases, and the junction held 18 bases outside the gene matches. The germline CDR1 and CDR2 sequences are SQVTM and ANQGSEA. There are 19 residues in the CDR3. CDR3 residues: CSVWECPSGKTTNTGELFF. The CDR3 DNA follows: TGCAGCGTTTGGGAATGCCCTAGCGGAAAAACAACGAACACCGGGGAGCTGTTTTTT.

This clone was recorded only once. This chain links TRBV6-5 with TRBJ1-2, with 8 bases that match TRBD1. There are 12 residues in the CDR3. V lost 6 bases and J lost 6; bases outside the gene matches: 3. Germline V gene sequence: CDR1 MNHEY, CDR2 SVGAGI. CDR3 protein: CASRGQVNGYTF. For the CDR3, the DNA is TGTGCCAGCAGGGGACAGGTGAATGGCTACACCTTC.

This chain uses TRBV6-1 with TRBJ1-2; D unresolved. This CDR3 has 12 residues. Germline CDR1 is MNHNS and CDR2 is SASEGT. V dropped 4 bases and J dropped 5 bases, with 8 bases sitting between them. The CDR3 loop reads CASSGEGYGYTF. In nucleotides, the CDR3 is TGTGCCAGCAGTGGAGAAGGGTATGGCTACACCTTC.

Turning to this clone: A junction boundary mismatches the germline segment, possibly from a read error. The same CDR3 is also encoded by other DNA sequences in this sample. This chain connects TRBV28 to TRBJ1-5; maybe TRBD1 (6 bases). CDR3 length equals 14 residues. Germline V gene sequence: CDR1 MDHEN, CDR2 SYDVKM. CDR3 amino acids: CASRPTGRNQPQHF. The CDR3 bases are TGTGCCAGCAGGCCCACAGGGAGGAATCAGCCTCAGCATTTT.

This clone was counted a single time. The rearrangement links TRBV5-1 to TRBJ1-2; no definite D call. This CDR3 is built from 13 residues. Between the trimmed V and J ends, which lost 2 bases and 0 bases, there was a span of 5 bases. Germline-derived CDR1 and CDR2 are SGHRS and YFSETQ. The CDR3 bases are TGCGCCAGCAGCTTTAATTCTAACTATGGCTACACCTTC. Protein product: CASSFNSNYGYTF.

CDR3 residues: CASSLSGGISSYEQYF. CDR3 bases: TGTGCCAGCAGCTTGAGTGGCGGGATAAGCTCCTACGAGCAGTACTTC. The chain joins TRBV5-4 to TRBJ2-7, with D perhaps TRBD2 (6 bases). This CDR3 region has 16 residues. Trimming shortened V by 1 base and J by 0 bases, and 14 bases separated the two germline ends. Germline loops: CDR1 SGHNT, CDR2 YYREEE (reference sequence).